This TCR beta chain emerged from a study of blood T cell repertoires in COVID-19. Authors' data handling: Reference gene primer amplification gave nucleated cell count estimates. This table comes from immunoSEQ multiplex PCR, and its TCRdb copy is limited to in-frame clones, with some not included. The DNA gave D and trimming, while V, J and clone size come from that table. The sample has 300,000 to 350,000 clones, nearly 90% seen once. The CDR3 consists of 11 residues. The V end lost 6 bases, the J end lost 9 bases, and 12 bases lay between the germline ends. CDR1 and CDR2 from the germline V gene are DFQATT and SNEGSKA (reference sequence). Adults between about 18 and 89 years of age took part from approximately 24 US areas. Participant-reported clinical history was the basis for cohort assignment.

The TCR originated in a young woman with acute COVID-19. Sequenced material: PBMCs or T cells enriched from blood (not recorded which). The chain employs TRBV20-1 and TRBJ2-1, with a weak D call TRBD2 (6 bases). The CDR3 DNA follows: TGCAGTGCCGGATCTAGCGCTGAGCAGTTCTTC. It codes for CSAGSSAEQFF.